A single T cell receptor (beta chain) is shown here with its context. Antigen unknown. This sample was taken from a study of shared clonotypes between healthy human individuals. CDR1 and CDR2 from the germline V gene are SGHTA and FQGTGA. CDR3 size: 11 residues. Trimming removed 6 bases from V and 15 bases from J, with 15 bases in between. Naive CD8 cells lacked CD45RO and underwent positive selection for CCR7, leaving out terminally differentiated effector memory CD45RA+ cells. At deep level, the assay was performed. Data came from immunoSEQ multiplex PCR; TCRdb stores just in-frame clones and leaves some out. The table has more than 2 million clones, just under 95% seen once. Whole-study results and caveats: In a few donors, about 5% of naive CD4 clonotypes appeared in common.

This sequence originates from a man aged 18-30 years in good health. V is TRBV7-3 and J is TRBJ2-1, with D uncertain. Sequenced sample: naive CD8+ T cells sorted from blood. The CDR3 is CASRNGAPGFF. In DNA, the CDR3 is TGTGCCAGCAGAAACGGAGCCCCGGGGTTCTTC.